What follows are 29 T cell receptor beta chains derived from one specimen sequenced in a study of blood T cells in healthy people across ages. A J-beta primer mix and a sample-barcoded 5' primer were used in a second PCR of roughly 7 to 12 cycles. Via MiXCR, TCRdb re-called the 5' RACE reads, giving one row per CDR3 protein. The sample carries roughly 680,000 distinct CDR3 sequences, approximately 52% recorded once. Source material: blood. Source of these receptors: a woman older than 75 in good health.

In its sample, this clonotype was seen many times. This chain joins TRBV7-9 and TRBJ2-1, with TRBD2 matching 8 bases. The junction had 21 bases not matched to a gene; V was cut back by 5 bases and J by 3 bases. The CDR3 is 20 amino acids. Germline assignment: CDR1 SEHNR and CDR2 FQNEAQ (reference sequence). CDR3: CASSPTAGVTGPRGYNEQFF. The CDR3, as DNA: TGTGCCAGCAGCCCGACAGCGGGAGTAACAGGTCCTAGGGGCTACAATGAGCAGTTCTTC.

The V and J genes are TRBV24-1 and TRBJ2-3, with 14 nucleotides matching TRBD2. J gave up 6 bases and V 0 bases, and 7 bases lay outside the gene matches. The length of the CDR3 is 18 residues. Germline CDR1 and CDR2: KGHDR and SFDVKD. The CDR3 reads CATSDLPGLAGVYDTQYF. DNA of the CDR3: TGTGCCACCAGTGATTTGCCGGGACTAGCGGGAGTTTACGATACGCAGTATTTT.

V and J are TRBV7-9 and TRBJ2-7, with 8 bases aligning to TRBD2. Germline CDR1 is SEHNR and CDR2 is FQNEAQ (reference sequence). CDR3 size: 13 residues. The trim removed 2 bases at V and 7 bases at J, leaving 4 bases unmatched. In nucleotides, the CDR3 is TGTGCCAGCAGCTTATCGGGGGGGCAAGAGCAGTACTTC. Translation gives CASSLSGGQEQYF.

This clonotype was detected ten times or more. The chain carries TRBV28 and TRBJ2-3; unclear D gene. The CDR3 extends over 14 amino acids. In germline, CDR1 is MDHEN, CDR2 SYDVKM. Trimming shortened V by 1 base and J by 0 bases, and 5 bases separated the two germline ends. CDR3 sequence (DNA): TGTGCCAGCAGTTTATCCAGAAGCACAGATACGCAGTATTTT. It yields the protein CASSLSRSTDTQYF.

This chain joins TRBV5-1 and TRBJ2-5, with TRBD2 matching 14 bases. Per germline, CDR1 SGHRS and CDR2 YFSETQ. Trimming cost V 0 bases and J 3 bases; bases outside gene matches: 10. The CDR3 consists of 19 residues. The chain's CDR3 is CASSLVGLAGEPLKETQYF. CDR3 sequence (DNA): TGCGCCAGCAGCTTGGTGGGACTAGCGGGGGAACCCCTAAAAGAGACCCAGTACTTC.

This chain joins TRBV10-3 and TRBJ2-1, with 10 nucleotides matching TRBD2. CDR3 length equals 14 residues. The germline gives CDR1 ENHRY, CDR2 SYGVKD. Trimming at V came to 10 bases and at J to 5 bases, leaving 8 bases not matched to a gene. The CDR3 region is CATSAGGRDNEQFF. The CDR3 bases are TGTGCCACCTCAGCGGGAGGGCGAGACAATGAGCAGTTCTTC.

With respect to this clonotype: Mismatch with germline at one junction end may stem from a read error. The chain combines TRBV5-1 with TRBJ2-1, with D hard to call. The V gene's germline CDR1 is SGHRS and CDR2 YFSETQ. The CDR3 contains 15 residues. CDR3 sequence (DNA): TGCGCCAGCTGCTTGCCCGATTACTCCTACAATGAGCAGTTCTTC. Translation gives CASCLPDYSYNEQFF.

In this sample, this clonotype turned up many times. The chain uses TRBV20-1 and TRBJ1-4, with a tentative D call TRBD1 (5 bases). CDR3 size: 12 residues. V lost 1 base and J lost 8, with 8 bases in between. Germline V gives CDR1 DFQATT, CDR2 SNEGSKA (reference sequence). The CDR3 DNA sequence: TGCAGTGCTAGAGCGGGGCAAGAAAAACTGTTTTTT. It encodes CSARAGQEKLFF.

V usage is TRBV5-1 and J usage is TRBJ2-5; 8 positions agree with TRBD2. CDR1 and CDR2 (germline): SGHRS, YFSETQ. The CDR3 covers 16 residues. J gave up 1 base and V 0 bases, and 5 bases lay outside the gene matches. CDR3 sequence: CASSLEVAGGQETQYF. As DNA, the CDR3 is TGCGCCAGCAGCTTGGAGGTCGCGGGGGGCCAAGAGACCCAGTACTTC.

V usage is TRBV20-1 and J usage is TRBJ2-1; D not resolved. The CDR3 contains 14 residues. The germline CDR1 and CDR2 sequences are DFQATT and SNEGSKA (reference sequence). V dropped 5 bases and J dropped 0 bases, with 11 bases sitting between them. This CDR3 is CSAGLTSSYNEQFF. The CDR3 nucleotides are TGCAGTGCTGGGTTGACGAGCTCCTACAATGAGCAGTTCTTC.

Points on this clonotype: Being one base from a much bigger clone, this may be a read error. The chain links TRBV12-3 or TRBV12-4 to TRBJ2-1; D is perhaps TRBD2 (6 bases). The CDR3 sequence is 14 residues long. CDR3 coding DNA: TGTGCCAGCAGTCTCCGGGTAGCGGACAATGAGCGGTTCTTC. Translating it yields CASSLRVADNERFF.

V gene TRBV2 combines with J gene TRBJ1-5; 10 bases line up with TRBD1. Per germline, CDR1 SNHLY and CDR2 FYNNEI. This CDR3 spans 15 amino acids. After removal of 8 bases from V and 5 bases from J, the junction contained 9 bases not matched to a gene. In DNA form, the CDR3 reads TGTGCCAGCTATGCCGGGACAGGGGTTCATCAGCCCCAGCATTTT. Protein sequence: CASYAGTGVHQPQHF. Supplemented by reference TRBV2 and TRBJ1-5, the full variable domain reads EPEVTQTPSHQVTQMGQEVILRCVPISNHLYFYWYRQILGQKVEFLVSFYNNEISEKSEIFDDQFSVERPDGSNFTLKIRSTKLEDSAMYFCASYAGTGVHQPQHFGDGTRLSIL.

DNA for the CDR3: TGTGCCATCAGTGGAAGCGAAGCGGGGGTGGGAGATACGCAGTATTTT. Encoded protein: CAISGSEAGVGDTQYF. V usage is TRBV10-3 and J usage is TRBJ2-3; TRBD2 matches 8 bases. CDR3 length: 16 amino acids. The germline V gene has CDR1 ENHRY and CDR2 SYGVKD. The V gene end was trimmed by 4 bases and the J gene end by 5 bases; junction bases not matched to a gene: 11.

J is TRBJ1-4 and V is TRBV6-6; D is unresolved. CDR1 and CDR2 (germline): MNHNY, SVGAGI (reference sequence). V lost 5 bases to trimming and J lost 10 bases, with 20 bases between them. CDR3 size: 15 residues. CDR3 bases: TGTGCCAGCAGTCCGTACAGCCCAACTAACGGAAAACTGTTTTTT. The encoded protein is CASSPYSPTNGKLFF.

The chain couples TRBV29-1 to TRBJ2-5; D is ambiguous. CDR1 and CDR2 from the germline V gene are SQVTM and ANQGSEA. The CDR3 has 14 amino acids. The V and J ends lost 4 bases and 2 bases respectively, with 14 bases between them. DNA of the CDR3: TGCAGCGTTGGTGGCCGGGCCAGGCAAGAGACCCAGTACTTC. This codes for CSVGGRARQETQYF.

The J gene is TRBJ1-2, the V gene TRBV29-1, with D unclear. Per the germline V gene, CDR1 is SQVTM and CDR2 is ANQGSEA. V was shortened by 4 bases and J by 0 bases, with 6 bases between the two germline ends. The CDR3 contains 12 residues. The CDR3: CSVGGANYGYTF. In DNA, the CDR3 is TGCAGCGTTGGCGGTGCTAACTATGGCTACACCTTC.

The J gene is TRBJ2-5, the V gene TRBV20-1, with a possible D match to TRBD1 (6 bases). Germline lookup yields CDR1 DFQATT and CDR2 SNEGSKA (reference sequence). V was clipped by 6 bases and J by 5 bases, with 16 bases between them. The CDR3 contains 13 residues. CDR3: CSAQVAGVETQYF. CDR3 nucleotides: TGCAGTGCCCAAGTAGCAGGGGTCGAGACCCAGTACTTC.

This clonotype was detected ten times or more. The CDR3 here is CASSLFSQSTNYGYTF. CDR3 nucleotide sequence: TGCGCCAGCAGCTTGTTTAGTCAGAGTACTAACTATGGCTACACCTTC. V usage is TRBV5-1 and J usage is TRBJ1-2; D ambiguous. Germline lookup yields CDR1 SGHRS and CDR2 YFSETQ. V was cut by 1 base and J by 0 bases, with 13 bases left in between. There are 16 residues in the CDR3.

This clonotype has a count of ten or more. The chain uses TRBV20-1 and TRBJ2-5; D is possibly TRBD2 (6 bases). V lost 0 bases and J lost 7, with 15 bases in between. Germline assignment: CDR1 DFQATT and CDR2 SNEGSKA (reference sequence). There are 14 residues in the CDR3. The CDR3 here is CSARDRFRGGTQYF. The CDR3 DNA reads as TGCAGTGCTAGAGATCGATTCCGGGGAGGGACCCAGTACTTC.

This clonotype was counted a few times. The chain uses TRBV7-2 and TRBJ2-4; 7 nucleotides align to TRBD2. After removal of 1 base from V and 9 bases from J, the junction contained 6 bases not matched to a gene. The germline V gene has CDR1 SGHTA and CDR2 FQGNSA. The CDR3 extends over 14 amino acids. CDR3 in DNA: TGTGCCAGCAGCTTAGGAGGGAGGGCCTCCATTCAGTACTTC. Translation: CASSLGGRASIQYF. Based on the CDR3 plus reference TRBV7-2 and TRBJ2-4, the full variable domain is GAGVSQSPSNKVTEKGKDVELRCDPISGHTALYWYRQSLGQGLEFLIYFQGNSAPDKSGLPSDRFSAERTGGSVSTLTIQRTQQEDSAVYLCASSLGGRASIQYFGAGTRLSVL.

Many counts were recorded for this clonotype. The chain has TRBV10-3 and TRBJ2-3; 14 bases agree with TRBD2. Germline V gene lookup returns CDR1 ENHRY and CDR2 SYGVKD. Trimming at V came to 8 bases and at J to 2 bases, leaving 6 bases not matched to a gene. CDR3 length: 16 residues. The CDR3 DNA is TGTGCCATCGGGACTAGCGGGAGAACGACCACAGATACGCAGTATTTT. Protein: CAIGTSGRTTTDTQYF.

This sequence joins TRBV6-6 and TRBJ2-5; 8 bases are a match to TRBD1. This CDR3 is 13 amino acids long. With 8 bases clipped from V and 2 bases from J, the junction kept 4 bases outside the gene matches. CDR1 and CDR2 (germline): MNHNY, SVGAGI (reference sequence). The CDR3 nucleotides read TGTGCCAGCCGCAGGGGGCGTCAAGAGACCCAGTACTTC. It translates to CASRRGRQETQYF.

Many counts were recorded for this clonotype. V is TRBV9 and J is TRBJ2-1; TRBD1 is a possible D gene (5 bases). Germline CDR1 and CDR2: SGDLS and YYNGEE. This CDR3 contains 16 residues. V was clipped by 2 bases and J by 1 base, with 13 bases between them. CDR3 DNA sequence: TGTGCCAGCAGCGTTATTACAGGTTCTTCCTACAATGAGCAGTTCTTC. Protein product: CASSVITGSSYNEQFF.

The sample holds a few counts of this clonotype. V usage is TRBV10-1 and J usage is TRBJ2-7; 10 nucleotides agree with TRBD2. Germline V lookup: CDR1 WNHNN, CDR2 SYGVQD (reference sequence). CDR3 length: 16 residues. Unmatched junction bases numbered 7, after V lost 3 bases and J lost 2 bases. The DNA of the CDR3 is TGCGCCAGCAGTGACCTTTCGCTAGCGGGGGCCTACGAGCAGTACTTC. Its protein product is CASSDLSLAGAYEQYF.

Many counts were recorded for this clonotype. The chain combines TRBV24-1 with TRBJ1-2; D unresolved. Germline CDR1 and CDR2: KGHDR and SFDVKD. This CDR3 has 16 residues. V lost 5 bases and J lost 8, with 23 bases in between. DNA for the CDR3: TGTGCCACCAGTGGCCCCACGCCCACCCCCGGGGAAGGCTACACCTTC. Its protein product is CATSGPTPTPGEGYTF.

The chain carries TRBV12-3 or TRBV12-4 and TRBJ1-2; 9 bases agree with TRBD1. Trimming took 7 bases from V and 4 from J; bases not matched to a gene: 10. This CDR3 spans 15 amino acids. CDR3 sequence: CASTLGQGISYGYTF. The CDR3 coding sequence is TGTGCCAGCACCCTGGGACAGGGAATATCCTATGGCTACACCTTC.

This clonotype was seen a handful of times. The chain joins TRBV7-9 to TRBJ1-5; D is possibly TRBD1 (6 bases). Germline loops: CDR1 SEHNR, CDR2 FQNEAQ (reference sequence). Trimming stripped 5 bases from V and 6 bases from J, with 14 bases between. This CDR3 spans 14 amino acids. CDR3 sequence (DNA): TGTGCCAGCAGCCGACAGGATGGGAGTCAGCCCCAGCATTTT. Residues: CASSRQDGSQPQHF.

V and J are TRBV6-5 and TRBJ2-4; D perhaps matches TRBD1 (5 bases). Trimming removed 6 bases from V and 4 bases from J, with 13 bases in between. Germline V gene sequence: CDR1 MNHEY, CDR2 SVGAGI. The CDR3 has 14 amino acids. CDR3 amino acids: CASRPDTQKNIQYF. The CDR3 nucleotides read TGTGCCAGCAGACCGGACACACAAAAAAACATTCAGTACTTC.

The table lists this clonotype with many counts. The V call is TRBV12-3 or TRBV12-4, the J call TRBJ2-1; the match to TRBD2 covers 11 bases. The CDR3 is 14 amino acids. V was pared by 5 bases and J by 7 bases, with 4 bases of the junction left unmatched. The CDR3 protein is CASSILAGGNEQFF. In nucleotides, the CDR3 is TGTGCCAGCAGTATTCTAGCGGGGGGAAATGAGCAGTTCTTC.